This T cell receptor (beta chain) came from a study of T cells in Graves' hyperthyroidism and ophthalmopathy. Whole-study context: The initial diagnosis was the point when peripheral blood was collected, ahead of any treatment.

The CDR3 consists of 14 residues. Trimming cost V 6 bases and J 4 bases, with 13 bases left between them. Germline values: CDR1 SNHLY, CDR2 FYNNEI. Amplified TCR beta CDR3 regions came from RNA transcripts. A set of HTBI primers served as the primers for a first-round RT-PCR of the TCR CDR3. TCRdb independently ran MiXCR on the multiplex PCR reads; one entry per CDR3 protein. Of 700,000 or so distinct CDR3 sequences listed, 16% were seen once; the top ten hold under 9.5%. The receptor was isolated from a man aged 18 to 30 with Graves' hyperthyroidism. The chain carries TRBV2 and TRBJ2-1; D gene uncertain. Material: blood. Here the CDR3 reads CASSVGRIYNEQFF. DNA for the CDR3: TGTGCCAGCAGCGTAGGACGGATTTACAATGAGCAGTTCTTC.